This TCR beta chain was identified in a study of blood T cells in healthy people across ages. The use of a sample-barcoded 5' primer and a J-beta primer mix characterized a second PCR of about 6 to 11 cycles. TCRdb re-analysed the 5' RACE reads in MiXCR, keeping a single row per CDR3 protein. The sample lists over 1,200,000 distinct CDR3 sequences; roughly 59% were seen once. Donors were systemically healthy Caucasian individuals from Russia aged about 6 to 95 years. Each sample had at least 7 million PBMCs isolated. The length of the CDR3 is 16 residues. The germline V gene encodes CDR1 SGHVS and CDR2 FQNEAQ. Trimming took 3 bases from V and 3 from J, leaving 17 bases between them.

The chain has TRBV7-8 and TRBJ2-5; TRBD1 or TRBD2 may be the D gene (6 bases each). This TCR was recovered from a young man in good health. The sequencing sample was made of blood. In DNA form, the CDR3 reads TGTGCCAGCAGCTTGGAGGGCAGGGGAGTGGAAGAGACCCAGTACTTC. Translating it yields CASSLEGRGVEETQYF.